This T cell receptor (beta chain) is drawn from a study of cytomegalovirus exposure and HLA in healthy donors. For the study at large: When 350 to 400 donors were genotyped, around 77% of them were found to fall in the Caucasian-associated ancestry cluster.

PCR amplification relied on 60 Vbeta primers (plus 13 Jbeta primers). Profiling relied on immunoSEQ multiplex PCR, and the TCRdb table lists in-frame clones only, not all of them. The sample lists around 140,000 clones; around 77% were seen once. The CDR3 extends over 14 amino acids. V lost 6 bases and J lost 5; bases outside the gene matches: 9. Germline CDR1 and CDR2: LNHDA and SQIVND (reference sequence). J is TRBJ2-5 and V is TRBV19; 7 bases line up with TRBD2. The receptor was derived from a woman between 55 and 75 years old in good health and CMV-seronegative. The sequenced sample consisted of PBMCs. The CDR3 loop reads CASSRDYGAETQYF. The CDR3, as DNA: TGTGCCAGTAGCAGGGACTACGGCGCGGAGACCCAGTACTTC.